A selection of T cell receptor beta chains follows, all from one sample in a study of T cell responses to AZD1222 COVID-19 vaccine. Assay: immunoSEQ multiplex PCR; the TCRdb copy retains only in-frame clones and omits some. Of some 120,000 clones in the sample, around nine tenths were seen once. The sample was peripheral blood, taken on day 0 of AZD1222 vaccination. The receptor source for this set is an adult in good health. CDR3s include the opening cysteine and the closing phenylalanine or tryptophan. The D gene is left open where the match is weak.

v_call: TRBV4-2
d_call: TRBD2
j_call: TRBJ2-1
cdr3_aa: CASSFQSGGAANEQFF
cdr3_nt: TGTGCCAGCAGCTTCCAGAGCGGGGGGGCCGCCAATGAGCAGTTCTTC

v_call: TRBV6-5
d_call: NA
j_call: TRBJ1-1
cdr3_aa: CASRAGFFAFF
cdr3_nt: TGTGCCAGCAGGGCAGGGTTCTTCGCTTTCTTT

v_call: TRBV28
d_call: NA
j_call: TRBJ1-6
cdr3_aa: CASTASSYNSPLHF
cdr3_nt: TGTGCCAGCACAGCGAGCTCCTATAATTCACCCCTCCACTTT

v_call: TRBV7-6
d_call: TRBD1
j_call: TRBJ1-1
cdr3_aa: CASSLRGGPMNTEAFF
cdr3_nt: TGTGCCAGCAGCTTACGAGGGGGCCCAATGAACACTGAAGCTTTCTTT

v_call: TRBV7-8
d_call: NA
j_call: TRBJ2-2
cdr3_aa: CASSLARQNTGELFF
cdr3_nt: TGTGCCAGCAGCTTAGCCCGACAGAACACCGGGGAGCTGTTTTTT

v_call: TRBV19
d_call: NA
j_call: TRBJ1-4
cdr3_aa: CASSIAPTNEKLFF
cdr3_nt: TGTGCCAGTAGTATTGCACCAACTAATGAAAAACTGTTTTTT

v_call: TRBV3-1/TRBV3-2
d_call: NA
j_call: TRBJ1-4
cdr3_aa: CASSQNLGQLNEKLFF
cdr3_nt: TGTGCCAGCAGCCAAAATTTGGGTCAACTTAATGAAAAACTGTTTTTT

v_call: TRBV2
d_call: NA
j_call: TRBJ1-1
cdr3_aa: CASSELGGTEAFF
cdr3_nt: TGTGCCAGCAGTGAACTGGGCGGGACTGAAGCTTTCTTT

v_call: TRBV10-3
d_call: NA
j_call: TRBJ1-4
cdr3_aa: CATFTPTNEKLFF
cdr3_nt: TGTGCCACCTTTACCCCAACTAATGAAAAACTGTTTTTT

v_call: TRBV6-1
d_call: NA
j_call: TRBJ2-1
cdr3_aa: CASSERYNEQFF
cdr3_nt: TGTGCCAGCAGTGAAAGGTACAATGAGCAGTTCTTC